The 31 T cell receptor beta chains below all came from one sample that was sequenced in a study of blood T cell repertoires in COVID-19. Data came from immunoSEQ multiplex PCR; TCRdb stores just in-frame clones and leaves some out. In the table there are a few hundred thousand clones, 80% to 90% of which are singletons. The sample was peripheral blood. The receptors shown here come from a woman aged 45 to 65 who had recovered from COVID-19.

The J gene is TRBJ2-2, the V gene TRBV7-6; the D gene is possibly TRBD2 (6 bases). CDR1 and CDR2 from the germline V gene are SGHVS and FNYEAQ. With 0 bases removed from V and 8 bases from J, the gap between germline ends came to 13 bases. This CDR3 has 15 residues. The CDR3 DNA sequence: TGTGCCAGCAGCTTAGCTGGAGGGCCTGCAGGGGAGCTGTTTTTT. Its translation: CASSLAGGPAGELFF.

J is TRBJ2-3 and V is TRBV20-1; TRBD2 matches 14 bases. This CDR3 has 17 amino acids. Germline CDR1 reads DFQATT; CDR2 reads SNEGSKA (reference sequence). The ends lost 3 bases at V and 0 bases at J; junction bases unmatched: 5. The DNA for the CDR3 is TGCAGTGCTAGTGCCGGGACTAGCGGGGGAAGCACAGATACGCAGTATTTT. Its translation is CSASAGTSGGSTDTQYF.

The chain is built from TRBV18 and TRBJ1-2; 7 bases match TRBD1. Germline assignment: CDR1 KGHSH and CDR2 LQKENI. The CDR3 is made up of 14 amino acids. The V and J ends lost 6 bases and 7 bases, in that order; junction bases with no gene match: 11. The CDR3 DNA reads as TGTGCCAGCTCGCCCGACAGGGTAGGAGGTGGCTACACCTTC. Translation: CASSPDRVGGGYTF.

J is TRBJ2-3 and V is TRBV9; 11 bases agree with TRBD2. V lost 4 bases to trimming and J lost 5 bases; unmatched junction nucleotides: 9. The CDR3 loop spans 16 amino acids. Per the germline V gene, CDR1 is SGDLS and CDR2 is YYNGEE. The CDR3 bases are TGTGCCAGCAGCACAGTAGCGGGGGGGCGTGGAGATACGCAGTATTTT. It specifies CASSTVAGGRGDTQYF. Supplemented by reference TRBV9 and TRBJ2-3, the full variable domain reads DSGVTQTPKHLITATGQRVTLRCSPRSGDLSVYWYQQSLDQGLQFLIQYYNGEERAKGNILERFSAQQFPDLHSELNLSSLELGDSALYFCASSTVAGGRGDTQYFGPGTRLTVL.

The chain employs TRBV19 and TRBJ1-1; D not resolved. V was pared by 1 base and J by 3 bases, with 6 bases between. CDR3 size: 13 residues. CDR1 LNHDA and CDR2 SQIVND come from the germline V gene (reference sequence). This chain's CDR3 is CASSIGTDTEAFF. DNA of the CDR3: TGTGCCAGTAGTATAGGGACTGACACTGAAGCTTTCTTT.

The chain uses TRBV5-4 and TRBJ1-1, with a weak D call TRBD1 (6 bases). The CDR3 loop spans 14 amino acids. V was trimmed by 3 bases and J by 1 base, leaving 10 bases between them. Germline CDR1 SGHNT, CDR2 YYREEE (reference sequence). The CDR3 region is CASSWDTKNTEAFF. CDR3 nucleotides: TGTGCCAGCAGCTGGGACACCAAGAACACTGAAGCTTTCTTT.

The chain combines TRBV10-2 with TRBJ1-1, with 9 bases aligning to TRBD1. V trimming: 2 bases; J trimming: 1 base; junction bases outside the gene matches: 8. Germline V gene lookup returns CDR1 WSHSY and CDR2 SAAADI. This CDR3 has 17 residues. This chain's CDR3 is CASSEVLGQGGNTEAFF. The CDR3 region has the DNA TGCGCCAGCAGTGAGGTACTGGGACAGGGAGGGAACACTGAAGCTTTCTTT.

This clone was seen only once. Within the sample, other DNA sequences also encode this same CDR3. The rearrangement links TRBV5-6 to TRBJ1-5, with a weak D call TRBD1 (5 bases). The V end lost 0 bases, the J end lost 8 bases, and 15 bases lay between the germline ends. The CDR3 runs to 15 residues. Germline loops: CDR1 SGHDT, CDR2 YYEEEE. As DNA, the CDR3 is TGTGCCAGCAGCTTGGACGGGGGGGGTCGGGAGCCCCAGCATTTT. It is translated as CASSLDGGGREPQHF.

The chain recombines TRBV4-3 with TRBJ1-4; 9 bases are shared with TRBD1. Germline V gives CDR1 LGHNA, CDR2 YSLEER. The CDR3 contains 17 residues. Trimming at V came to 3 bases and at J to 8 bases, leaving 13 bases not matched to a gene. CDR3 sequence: CASSQDIRGQGLEKLFF. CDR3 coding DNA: TGCGCCAGCAGCCAGGATATCCGGGGACAGGGTTTAGAAAAACTGTTTTTT.

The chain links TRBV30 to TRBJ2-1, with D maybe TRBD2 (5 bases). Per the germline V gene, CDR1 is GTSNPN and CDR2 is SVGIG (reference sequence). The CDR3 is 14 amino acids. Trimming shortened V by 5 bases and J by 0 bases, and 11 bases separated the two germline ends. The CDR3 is CAWGSGSSYNEQFF. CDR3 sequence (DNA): TGTGCCTGGGGAAGCGGTAGCTCCTACAATGAGCAGTTCTTC.

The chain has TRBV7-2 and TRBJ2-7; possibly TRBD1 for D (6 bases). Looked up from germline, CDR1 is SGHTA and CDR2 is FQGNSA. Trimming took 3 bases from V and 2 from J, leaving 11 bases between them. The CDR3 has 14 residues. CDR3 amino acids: CASSFGTRTYEQYF. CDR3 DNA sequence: TGTGCCAGCAGCTTCGGGACACGCACCTACGAGCAGTACTTC.

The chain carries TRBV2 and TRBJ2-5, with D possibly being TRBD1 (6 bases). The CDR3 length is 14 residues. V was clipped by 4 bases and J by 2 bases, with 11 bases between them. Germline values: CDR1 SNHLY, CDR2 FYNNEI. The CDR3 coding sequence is TGTGCCAGCAGTGTTAGCAGGGGACAAGAGACCCAGTACTTC. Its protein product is CASSVSRGQETQYF. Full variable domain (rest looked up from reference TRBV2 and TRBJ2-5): EPEVTQTPSHQVTQMGQEVILRCVPISNHLYFYWYRQILGQKVEFLVSFYNNEISEKSEIFDDQFSVERPDGSNFTLKIRSTKLEDSAMYFCASSVSRGQETQYFGPGTRLLVL.

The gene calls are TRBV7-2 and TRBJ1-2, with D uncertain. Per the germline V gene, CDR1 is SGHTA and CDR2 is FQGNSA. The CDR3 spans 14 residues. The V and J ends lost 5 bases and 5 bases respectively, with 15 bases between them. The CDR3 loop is CASSLSVSVYGYTF. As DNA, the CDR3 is TGTGCCAGCAGCCTGTCCGTTTCGGTATATGGCTACACCTTC.

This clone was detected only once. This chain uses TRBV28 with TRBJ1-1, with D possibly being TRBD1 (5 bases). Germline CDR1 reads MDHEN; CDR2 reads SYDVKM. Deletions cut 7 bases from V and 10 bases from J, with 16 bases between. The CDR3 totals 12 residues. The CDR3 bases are TGTGCCAGCATTGACGGGGTGGGGGGAGCTTTCTTT. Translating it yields CASIDGVGGAFF.

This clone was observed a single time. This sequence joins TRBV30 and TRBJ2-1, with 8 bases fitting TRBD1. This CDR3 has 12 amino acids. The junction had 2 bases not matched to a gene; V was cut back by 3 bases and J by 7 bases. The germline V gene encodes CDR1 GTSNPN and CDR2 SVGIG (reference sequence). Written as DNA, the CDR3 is TGTGCCTGGAGGCAGGGGGCTAATGAGCAGTTCTTC. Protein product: CAWRQGANEQFF.

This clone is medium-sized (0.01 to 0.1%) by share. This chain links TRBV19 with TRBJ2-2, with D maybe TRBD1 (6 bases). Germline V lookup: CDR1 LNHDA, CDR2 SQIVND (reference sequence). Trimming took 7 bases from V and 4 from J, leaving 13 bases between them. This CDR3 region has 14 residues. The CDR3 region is CASKPGELTGELFF. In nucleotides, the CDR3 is TGTGCCAGTAAGCCAGGGGAGCTCACCGGGGAGCTGTTTTTT. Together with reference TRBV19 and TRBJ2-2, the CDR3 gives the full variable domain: DGGITQSPKYLFRKEGQNVTLSCEQNLNHDAMYWYRQDPGQGLRLIYYSQIVNDFQKGDIAEGYSVSREKKESFPLTVTSAQKNPTAFYLCASKPGELTGELFFGEGSRLTVL.

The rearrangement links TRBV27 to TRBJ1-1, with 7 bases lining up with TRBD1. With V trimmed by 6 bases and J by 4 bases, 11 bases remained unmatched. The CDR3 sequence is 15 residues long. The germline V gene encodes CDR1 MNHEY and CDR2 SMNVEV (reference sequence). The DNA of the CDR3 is TGTGCCAGCAGAAAATCCCTTACAGGGGTCACTGAAGCTTTCTTT. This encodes CASRKSLTGVTEAFF.

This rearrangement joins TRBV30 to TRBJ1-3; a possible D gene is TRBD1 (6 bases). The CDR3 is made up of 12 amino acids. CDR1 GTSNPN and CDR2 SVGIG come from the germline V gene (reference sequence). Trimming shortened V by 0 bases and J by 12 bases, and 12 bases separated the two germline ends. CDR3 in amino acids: CAWSVLQGHIYF. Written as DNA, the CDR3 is TGTGCCTGGAGTGTATTGCAGGGGCACATATATTTT.

The CDR3 sequence is CASRRGASAGELFF. CDR3 sequence (DNA): TGTGCCAGCAGACGGGGAGCTTCCGCCGGGGAGCTGTTTTTT. V gene TRBV6-6 combines with J gene TRBJ2-2, with a tentative D call TRBD2 (5 bases). V shed 6 bases and J shed 6 bases, with 14 bases lying between them. CDR3 length equals 14 residues. The germline V gene has CDR1 MNHNY and CDR2 SVGAGI (reference sequence).

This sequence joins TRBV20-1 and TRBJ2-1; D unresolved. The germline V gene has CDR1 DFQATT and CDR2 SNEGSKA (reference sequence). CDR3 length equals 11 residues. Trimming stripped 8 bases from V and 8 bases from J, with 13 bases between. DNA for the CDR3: TGCAGTCCATCTTCCGGTCATGAGCAGTTCTTC. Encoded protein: CSPSSGHEQFF.

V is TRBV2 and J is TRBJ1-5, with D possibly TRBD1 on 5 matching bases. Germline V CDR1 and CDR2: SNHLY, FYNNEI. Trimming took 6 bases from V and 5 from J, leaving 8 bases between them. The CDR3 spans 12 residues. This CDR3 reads CASRAGYQPQHF. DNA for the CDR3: TGTGCCAGCAGGGCAGGGTATCAGCCCCAGCATTTT.

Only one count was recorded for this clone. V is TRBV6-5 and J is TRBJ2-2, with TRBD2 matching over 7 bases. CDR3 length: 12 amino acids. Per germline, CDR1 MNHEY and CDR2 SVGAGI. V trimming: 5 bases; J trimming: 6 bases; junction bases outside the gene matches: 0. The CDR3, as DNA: TGTGCCAGCAGTCGGGGGGCCGGGGAGCTGTTTTTT. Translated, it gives CASSRGAGELFF.

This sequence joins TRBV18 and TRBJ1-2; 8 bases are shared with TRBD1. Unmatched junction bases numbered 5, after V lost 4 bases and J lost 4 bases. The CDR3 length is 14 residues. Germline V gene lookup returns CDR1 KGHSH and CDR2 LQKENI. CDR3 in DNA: TGTGCCAGCTCACAACAGGGGGTGAGCTATGGCTACACCTTC. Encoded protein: CASSQQGVSYGYTF. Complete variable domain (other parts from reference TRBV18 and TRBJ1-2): NAGVMQNPRHLVRRRGQEARLRCSPMKGHSHVYWYRQLPEEGLKFMVYLQKENIIDESGMPKERFSAEFPKEGPSILRIQQVVRGDSAAYFCASSQQGVSYGYTFGSGTRLTVV.

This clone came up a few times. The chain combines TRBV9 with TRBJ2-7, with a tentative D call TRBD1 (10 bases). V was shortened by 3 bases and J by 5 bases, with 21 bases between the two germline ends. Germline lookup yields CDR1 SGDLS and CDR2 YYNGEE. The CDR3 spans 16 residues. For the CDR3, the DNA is TGTGCCAGCAGCGCAGCGGGGGGACAGGGGTCCCACGAGCAGTACTTC. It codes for CASSAAGGQGSHEQYF.

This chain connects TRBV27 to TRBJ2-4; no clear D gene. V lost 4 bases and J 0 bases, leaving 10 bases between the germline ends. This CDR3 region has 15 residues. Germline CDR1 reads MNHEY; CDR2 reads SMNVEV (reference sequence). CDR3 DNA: TGTGCCAGCAGTTCACCCCGACTAGCCAAAAACATTCAGTACTTC. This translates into CASSSPRLAKNIQYF.

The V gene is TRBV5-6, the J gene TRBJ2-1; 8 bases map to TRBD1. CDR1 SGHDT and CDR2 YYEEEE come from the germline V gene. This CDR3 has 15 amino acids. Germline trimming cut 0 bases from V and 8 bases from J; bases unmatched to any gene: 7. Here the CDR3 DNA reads TGTGCCAGCAGCTTGGGTGGGCAGGGGGCCGATGAGCAGTTCTTC. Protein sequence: CASSLGGQGADEQFF.

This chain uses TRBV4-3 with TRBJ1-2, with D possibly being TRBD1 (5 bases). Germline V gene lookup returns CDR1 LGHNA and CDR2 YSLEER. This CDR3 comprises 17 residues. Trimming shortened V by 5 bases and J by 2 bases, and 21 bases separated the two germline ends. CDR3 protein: CASSADTGFRPNYGYTF. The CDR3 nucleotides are TGCGCCAGCAGCGCGGACACAGGTTTTCGGCCCAACTATGGCTACACCTTC.

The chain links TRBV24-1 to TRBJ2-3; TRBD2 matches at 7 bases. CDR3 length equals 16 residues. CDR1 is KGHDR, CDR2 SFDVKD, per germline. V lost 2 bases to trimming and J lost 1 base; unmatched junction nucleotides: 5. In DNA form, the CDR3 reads TGTGCCACCAGTGATTACCGCGCGGGGGGCACAGATACGCAGTATTTT. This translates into CATSDYRAGGTDTQYF.

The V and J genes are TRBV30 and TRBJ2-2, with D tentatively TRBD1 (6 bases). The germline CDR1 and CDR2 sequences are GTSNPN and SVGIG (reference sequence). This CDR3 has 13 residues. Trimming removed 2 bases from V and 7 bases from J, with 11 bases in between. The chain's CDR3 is CAWSKQGGGELFF. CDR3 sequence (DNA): TGTGCCTGGAGTAAACAGGGCGGCGGGGAGCTGTTTTTT.

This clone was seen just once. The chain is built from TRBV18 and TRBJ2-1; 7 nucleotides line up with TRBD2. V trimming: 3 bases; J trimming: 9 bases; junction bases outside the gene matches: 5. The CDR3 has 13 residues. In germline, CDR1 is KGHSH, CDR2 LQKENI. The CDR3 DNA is TGTGCCAGCTCACCGCTTACTAGCGTTGAGCAGTTCTTC. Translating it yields CASSPLTSVEQFF.

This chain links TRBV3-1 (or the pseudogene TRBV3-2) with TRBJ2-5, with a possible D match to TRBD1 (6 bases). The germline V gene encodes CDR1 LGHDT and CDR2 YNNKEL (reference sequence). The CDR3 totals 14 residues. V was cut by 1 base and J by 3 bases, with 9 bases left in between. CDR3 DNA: TGTGCCAGCAGCCAAGTAAGGGGGAAAGAGACCCAGTACTTC. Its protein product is CASSQVRGKETQYF.